A single sample gave rise to the 9 T cell receptor beta chains below, sequenced in a study of post-analysis software for immune sequencing data. Study outcomes and limitations: Controls showed lower frequencies than patients for a handful of TRBV segments, and TRBV5-6, TRBV5-1 and TRBV20-1 were among these.

The TCR beta cDNA libraries contained unique molecular identifiers. TCRdb reprocessed the PCR reads with MiXCR, giving one entry per CDR3 protein. This table has under 900,000 distinct CDR3 sequences, roughly half appearing once. Antigen specificity for these receptors is unknown. The sample comprised blood. The receptors come from a girl aged 10 to 17 with multiple sclerosis.

V is TRBV3-1 and J is TRBJ2-7, with D possibly called TRBD1 or TRBD2 (5 bases each). The V end lost 3 bases, the J end lost 1 base, and 13 bases lay between the germline ends. The CDR3 runs 15 residues. Germline V gives CDR1 LGHDT, CDR2 YNNKEL (reference sequence). The CDR3 region has the DNA TGTGCCAGCAGCCATTTCCGGGGCCTTTCCTACGAGCAGTACTTC. Protein product: CASSHFRGLSYEQYF.

V and J are TRBV29-1 and TRBJ2-7; 8 bases are shared with TRBD2. Unmatched junction bases numbered 15, after V lost 4 bases and J lost 7 bases. There are 15 residues in the CDR3. Germline loops: CDR1 SQVTM, CDR2 ANQGSEA. CDR3 sequence reads: CSVAERGITYNEQYF. The CDR3 bases are TGCAGCGTTGCCGAGCGGGGGATTACCTACAATGAGCAGTACTTC.

This clonotype was recorded a few times. This sequence joins TRBV5-1 and TRBJ2-7, with a weak D call TRBD2 (6 bases). Trimming shortened V by 7 bases and J by 2 bases, and 10 bases separated the two germline ends. The CDR3 covers 12 residues. Germline CDR1 and CDR2: SGHRS and YFSETQ. The DNA for the CDR3 is TGCGCCAGCCTCGCGGGACCCTACGAGCAGTACTTC. Amino acid sequence: CASLAGPYEQYF.

V gene TRBV20-1 combines with J gene TRBJ2-2; D is unresolved. This CDR3 has 14 amino acids. Trimming removed 3 bases from V and 0 bases from J, with 8 bases in between. Per germline, CDR1 DFQATT and CDR2 SNEGSKA (reference sequence). The CDR3 sequence is CSASKGSNTGELFF. The CDR3 region has the DNA TGCAGTGCTAGTAAGGGTTCGAACACCGGGGAGCTGTTTTTT.

This chain links TRBV7-3 with TRBJ2-3, with D possibly TRBD2 on 5 matching bases. Trimming took off 5 bases at V and 0 bases at J, with 12 bases between the two ends. CDR1 and CDR2 (germline): SGHTA, FQGTGA. This CDR3 is 15 amino acids long. CDR3 region: CASSSAGHSTDTQYF. CDR3 DNA sequence: TGTGCCAGCAGCAGCGCGGGCCACAGCACAGATACGCAGTATTTT. Supplemented by reference TRBV7-3 and TRBJ2-3, the full variable domain reads GAGVSQTPSNKVTEKGKYVELRCDPISGHTALYWYRQSLGQGPEFLIYFQGTGAADDSGLPNDRFFAVRPEGSVSTLKIQRTERGDSAVYLCASSSAGHSTDTQYFGPGTRLTVL.

The rearrangement joins TRBV12-3 or TRBV12-4 to TRBJ2-3; 7 nucleotides line up with TRBD2. V shed 6 bases and J 3 bases; nucleotides not matched to a gene: 9. The CDR3 sequence is 15 residues long. The CDR3 DNA sequence: TGTGCCAGCAGGACGCTAGCGGAGCTTACAGATACGCAGTATTTT. Translating it yields CASRTLAELTDTQYF.

This clonotype was counted only a few times. The chain employs TRBV2 and TRBJ1-2, with D unresolved. Trimming cost V 3 bases and J 4 bases, with 18 bases left between them. The V gene's germline CDR1 is SNHLY and CDR2 FYNNEI. The CDR3 contains 16 residues. DNA for the CDR3: TGTGCCAGCAGTGAGTACCGGATCCGGATCTCCTATGGCTACACCTTC. The encoded protein is CASSEYRIRISYGYTF.

This clonotype was seen once. The gene calls are TRBV7-9 and TRBJ1-4; TRBD1 agrees at 11 bases. CDR1 and CDR2 (germline): SEHNR, FQNEAQ (reference sequence). The V segment lost 5 bases and the J segment 3 bases; nucleotides outside the gene matches: 14. This CDR3 region has 19 residues. CDR3 in amino acids: CASSPKLGQGGSANEKLFF. The CDR3, as DNA: TGTGCCAGCAGCCCGAAATTGGGACAGGGGGGTAGTGCTAATGAAAAACTGTTTTTT.

The chain links TRBV6-5 to TRBJ2-7; D not resolved. CDR3 length: 16 amino acids. CDR1 is MNHEY and CDR2 is SVGAGI in the germline V gene. Trimming took 0 bases from V and 0 from J, leaving 12 bases between them. The CDR3 sequence: CASSYSEEKHSYEQYF. In nucleotides, the CDR3 is TGTGCCAGCAGTTACTCTGAGGAAAAGCACTCCTACGAGCAGTACTTC.